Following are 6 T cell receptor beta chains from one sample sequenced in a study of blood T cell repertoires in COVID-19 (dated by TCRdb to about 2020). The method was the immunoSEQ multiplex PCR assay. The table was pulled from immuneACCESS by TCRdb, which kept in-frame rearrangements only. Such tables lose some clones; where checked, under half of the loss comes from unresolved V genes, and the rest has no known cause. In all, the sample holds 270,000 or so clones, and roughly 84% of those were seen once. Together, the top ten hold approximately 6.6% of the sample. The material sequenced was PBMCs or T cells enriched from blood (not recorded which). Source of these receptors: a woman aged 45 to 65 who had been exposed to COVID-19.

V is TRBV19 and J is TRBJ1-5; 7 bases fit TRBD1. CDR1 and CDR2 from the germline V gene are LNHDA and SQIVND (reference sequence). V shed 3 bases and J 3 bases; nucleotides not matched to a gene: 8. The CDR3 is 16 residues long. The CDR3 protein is CASSINFGQDNQPQHF. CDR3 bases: TGTGCCAGTAGTATTAATTTCGGACAGGACAATCAGCCCCAGCATTTT.

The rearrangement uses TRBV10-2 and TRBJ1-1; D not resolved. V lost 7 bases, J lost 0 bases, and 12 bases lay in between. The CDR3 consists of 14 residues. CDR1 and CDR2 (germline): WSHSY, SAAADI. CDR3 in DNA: TGCGCCAGCACCCCGGGAGGCATGAACACTGAAGCTTTCTTT. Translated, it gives CASTPGGMNTEAFF.

The CDR3 DNA is TGTGCCAGCAGCTCGTCTAACTATGGCTACACCTTC. Translated, it gives CASSSSNYGYTF. The chain uses TRBV2 and TRBJ1-2; unclear D gene. The CDR3 is made up of 12 amino acids. V was clipped by 6 bases and J by 0 bases, with 5 bases between them. Per the germline V gene, CDR1 is SNHLY and CDR2 is FYNNEI.

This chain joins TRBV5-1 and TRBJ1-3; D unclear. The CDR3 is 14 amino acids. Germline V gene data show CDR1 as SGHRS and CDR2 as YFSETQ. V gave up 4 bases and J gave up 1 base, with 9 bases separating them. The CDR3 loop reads CASSADISGNTIYF. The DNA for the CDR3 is TGCGCCAGCAGCGCTGACATATCTGGAAACACCATATATTTT.

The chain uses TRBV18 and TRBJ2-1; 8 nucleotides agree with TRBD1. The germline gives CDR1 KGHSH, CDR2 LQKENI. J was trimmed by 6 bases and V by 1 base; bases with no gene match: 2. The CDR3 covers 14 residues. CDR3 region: CASSPLGQGNEQFF. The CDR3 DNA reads TGTGCCAGCTCACCACTAGGACAGGGCAATGAGCAGTTCTTC.

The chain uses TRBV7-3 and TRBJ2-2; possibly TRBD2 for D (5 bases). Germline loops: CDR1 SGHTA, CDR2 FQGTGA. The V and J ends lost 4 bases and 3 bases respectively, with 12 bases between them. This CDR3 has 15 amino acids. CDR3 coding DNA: TGTGCCAGCAGCTCCTCTAGCAGCTACACCGGGGAGCTGTTTTTT. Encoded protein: CASSSSSSYTGELFF.